The 7 T cell receptor beta chains given below trace back to one sample, sequenced in a study of blood T cell repertoires in COVID-19. Method: immunoSEQ multiplex PCR; TCRdb's copy keeps in-frame clones and lacks some. This sample has tens of thousands of clones; less than 90% occur once, and the top ten carry around 2.9%. Sequencing was done on a sample of peripheral blood. All receptors come from an elderly man with acute or convalescent COVID-19.

This rearrangement joins TRBV6-5 to TRBJ1-1; 7 nucleotides agree with TRBD1. Germline CDR1 and CDR2: MNHEY and SVGAGI. V was pared by 5 bases and J by 4 bases, with 10 bases of the junction left unmatched. The CDR3 is 15 amino acids. The CDR3 coding sequence is TGTGCCAGCAGTCCCCAACAGGGGCGGGTCACTGAAGCTTTCTTT. Its translation is CASSPQQGRVTEAFF.

This chain connects TRBV4-2 to TRBJ1-1; 11 nucleotides align to TRBD1. Trimming took 0 bases from V and 4 from J; bases not matched to a gene: 4. This CDR3 comprises 16 residues. Looked up from germline, CDR1 is LGHNA and CDR2 is YNFKEQ. CDR3 in DNA: TGTGCCAGCAGCCAAGAATGGGGGACAGGGGGCACTGAAGCTTTCTTT. Translating gives CASSQEWGTGGTEAFF.

The chain couples TRBV24-1 to TRBJ2-5; 12 bases are shared with TRBD2. There are 14 residues in the CDR3. V shed 7 bases, J shed 4 bases, and the junction held 3 bases outside the gene matches. Per the germline V gene, CDR1 is KGHDR and CDR2 is SFDVKD. CDR3 in DNA: TGTGCCACCAGCACGGGACTAGCGGGAGAGACCCAGTACTTC. This gives the protein CATSTGLAGETQYF.

The gene calls are TRBV19 and TRBJ2-7; 12 bases agree with TRBD2. Trimming at V came to 5 bases and at J to 2 bases, leaving 1 base not matched to a gene. This CDR3 spans 14 amino acids. Germline CDR1 and CDR2: LNHDA and SQIVND (reference sequence). In DNA, the CDR3 is TGTGCCAGTAGTGGGACTAGCGGGCCCTACGAGCAGTACTTC. The encoded protein is CASSGTSGPYEQYF.

This sequence joins TRBV5-1 and TRBJ2-2; D gene uncertain. Looked up from germline, CDR1 is SGHRS and CDR2 is YFSETQ. This CDR3 region has 14 residues. Deletions cut 4 bases from V and 1 base from J, with 8 bases between. CDR3 in DNA: TGCGCCAGCAGCCCAATAGAGAACACCGGGGAGCTGTTTTTT. This codes for CASSPIENTGELFF.

This sequence joins TRBV11-2 and TRBJ1-4; D may be TRBD1 (5 bases). V lost 5 bases and J 5 bases, leaving 9 bases between the germline ends. CDR3 size: 13 residues. From germline, CDR1 is SGHAT and CDR2 FQNNGV. The CDR3 nucleotides read TGTGCCAGCAGCACCCACAGGAATGAAAAACTGTTTTTT. Amino acid sequence: CASSTHRNEKLFF.

J is TRBJ1-5 and V is TRBV10-3; D might be TRBD1 (5 bases). Trimming removed 2 bases at V and 7 bases at J, with 12 bases between. In germline, CDR1 is ENHRY, CDR2 SYGVKD. There are 14 residues in the CDR3. CDR3 sequence reads: CAISEDGGRQPQHF. The CDR3, as DNA: TGTGCCATCAGTGAGGACGGGGGGAGGCAGCCCCAGCATTTT.